These T cell receptor beta chains were read from a single sample in a study of spatial heterogeneity in lung cancer. TCRdb analysed the 5' RACE reads with MiXCR anew, one entry per CDR3 protein. The sample has tens of thousands of distinct CDR3 sequences, 8% to 10% seen once; the top ten hold approximately 2%. The sample here was PBMCs, taken at follow-up. These receptors all come from a female donor with early-stage non-small cell lung cancer. Each CDR3 is given without its conserved first and last residue. Size is stated for part of the rows, as once, few or many counts, or as a class when the clone is expanded.

v_gene	j_gene	len	abundance	CDR3aa
TRBV28	TRBJ1-2	10	many	ASSPSNNGYT
TRBV20-1	TRBJ2-5	10	.	SVGQNQETQY
TRBV7-9	TRBJ2-1	13	.	ASSSPDRALNEQF
TRBV7-3	TRBJ2-7	13	.	ASSPYGGFGYEQY
TRBV7-9	TRBJ2-1	10	many	ASSFLRNEQF
TRBV7-8	TRBJ2-7	13	few	ASSLTLRGEDEQY
TRBV7-8	TRBJ1-5	14	many	ASSLVRTVSNQPQH
TRBV20-1	TRBJ2-7	12	many	SAYKREKIAEQY
TRBV7-9	TRBJ2-3	15	few	ASSLLGGRRSTDTQY
TRBV7-9	TRBJ2-7	14	many	ASSSRVTGGSYEQY
TRBV3-1	TRBJ2-7	9	many	ASSRRDEQY
TRBV7-9	TRBJ2-4	12	.	ASSYPDGRNIQY
TRBV27	TRBJ1-5	13	many	ASSLRQGTGQPQH
TRBV5-4	TRBJ2-1	11	many	ASSLVSGNEQF
TRBV5-5	TRBJ2-5	10	few	ASSEGTETQY
TRBV2	TRBJ2-5	10	many	ARLDDRETQY
TRBV7-8	TRBJ2-3	11	few	ASSFREGDTQY
TRBV20-1	TRBJ2-7	13	many	SASSTGGSLYEQY
TRBV10-3	TRBJ2-3	11	.	AISRTDPDTQY
TRBV18	TRBJ2-5	10	few	ASLSVGETQY
TRBV20-1	TRBJ2-2	14	.	SARTLLAANTGELF
TRBV11-2	TRBJ2-1	11	many	ASSLGVWNEQF
TRBV20-1	TRBJ2-3	11	many	SGERGDQDTQY
TRBV12-3/TRBV12-4	TRBJ2-7	11	.	ASSLSSGYEQY
TRBV20-1	TRBJ2-1	12	many	SAIRGASYNEQF
TRBV29-1	TRBJ1-5	8	few	SPSQQPQH
TRBV3-1	TRBJ2-2	9	many	ASGYTGELF
TRBV27	TRBJ2-1	14	many	ASSTISGEARNEQF
TRBV10-3	TRBJ2-1	11	.	AISDNLKGEQF